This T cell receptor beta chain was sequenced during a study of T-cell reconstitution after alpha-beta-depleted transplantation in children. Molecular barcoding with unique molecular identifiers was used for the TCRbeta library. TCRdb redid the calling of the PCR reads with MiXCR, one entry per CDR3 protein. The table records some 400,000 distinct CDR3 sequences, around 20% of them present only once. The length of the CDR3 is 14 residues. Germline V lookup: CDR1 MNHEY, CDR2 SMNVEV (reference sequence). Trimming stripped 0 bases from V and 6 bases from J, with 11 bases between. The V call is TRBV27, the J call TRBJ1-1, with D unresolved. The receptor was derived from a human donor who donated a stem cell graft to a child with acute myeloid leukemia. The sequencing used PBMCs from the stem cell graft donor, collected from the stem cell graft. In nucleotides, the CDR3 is TGTGCCAGCAGTTTATCGAACAGTATGTCTGAAGCTTTCTTT. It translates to CASSLSNSMSEAFF.